The T cell receptor (beta chain) under discussion was sequenced for a study of kidney transplant recipient with SARS-CoV-2 infection. In TCRdb, the reads were re-called with MiXCR into one record per CDR3 protein. The table lists 250,000 or so distinct CDR3 sequences, under 35% of them singletons. This CDR3 region has 18 residues. Germline values: CDR1 PRHDT, CDR2 FYEKMQ (reference sequence). V dropped 6 bases and J dropped 6 bases, with 24 bases sitting between them. The chain uses TRBV13 and TRBJ2-6, with D unclear. Source: a blood sample, taken at baseline and between days 110 and 120 from a kidney transplant recipient. The receptor was derived from a male patient younger than 45 who had COVID-19 and was a kidney transplant recipient. Certain T cells may be donor cells from the graft. CDR3 nucleotides: TGTGCCAGCAGGTGGTATGAGCTGAGTACAAAGTCGGCCAACGTCCTGACTTTC. Its protein product is CASRWYELSTKSANVLTF.